This T cell receptor beta chain was retrieved from a study of T cell responses to AZD1222 COVID-19 vaccine. Findings and limits, study-wide: Spike as a whole was targeted by vaccine-associated CD4 TCRs, dominant at 160-218 and 743-854. Increased Spike-specific TCR breadth and depth were observed after two AZD1222 doses. Clonal diversity may have been underestimated in mostly white British donors. Sampling that yielded the repertoires occurred only after the peak T cell response.

V dropped 3 bases and J dropped 2; count of bases not matched to a gene: 9. CDR1 and CDR2 from the germline V gene are KGHSH and LQKENI. CDR3 length: 18 amino acids. Repertoires were generated with immunoSEQ multiplex PCR, while TCRdb's copy carries only in-frame clones and drops some. The sample gives approximately 150,000 clones, around 90% of which show up once; 1.3% to 1.5% is in the top ten. Of note for this clone: Its antigen is as yet unknown.

The chain is built from TRBV18 and TRBJ2-3, with TRBD2 identical over 12 bases. The sequence was collected from an adult in good health. Sequenced material: peripheral blood, taken on day 0 of AZD1222 vaccination. CDR3 sequence reads: CASSPRLAGAAFTDTQYF. The CDR3 nucleotides read TGTGCCAGCTCACCGCGACTAGCGGGGGCCGCATTCACAGATACGCAGTATTTT.